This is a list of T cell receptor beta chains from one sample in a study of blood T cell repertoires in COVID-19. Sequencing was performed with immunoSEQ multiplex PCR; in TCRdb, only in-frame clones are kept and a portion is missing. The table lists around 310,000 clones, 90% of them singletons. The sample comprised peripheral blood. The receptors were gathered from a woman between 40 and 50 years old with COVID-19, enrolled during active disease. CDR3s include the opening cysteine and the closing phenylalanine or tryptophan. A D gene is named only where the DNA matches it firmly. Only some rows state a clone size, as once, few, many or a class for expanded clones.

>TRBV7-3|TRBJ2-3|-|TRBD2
CASSPGTSGGGGWTDTQYF
TGTGCCAGCAGCCCAGGGACTAGCGGGGGCGGAGGGTGGACAGATACGCAGTATTTT
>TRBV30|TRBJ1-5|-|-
CAWSAVGNQPQHF
TGTGCCTGGAGTGCGGTGGGCAATCAGCCCCAGCATTTT
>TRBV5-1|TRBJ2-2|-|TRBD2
CASRGTSGGADTGELFF
TGCGCCAGCCGCGGGACTAGCGGGGGGGCGGACACCGGGGAGCTGTTTTTT
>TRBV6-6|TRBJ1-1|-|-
CASSRGRTEAFF
TGTGCCAGCAGTCGAGGGAGGACTGAAGCTTTCTTT
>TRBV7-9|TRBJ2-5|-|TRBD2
CASSWTSLETQYF
TGTGCCAGCAGCTGGACTAGCTTAGAGACCCAGTACTTC
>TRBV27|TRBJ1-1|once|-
CASTLGTGLLLNTEAFF
TGTGCCAGCACCCTGGGGACTGGCCTACTCTTGAACACTGAAGCTTTCTTT
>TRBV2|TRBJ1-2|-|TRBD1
CASNPSWTGERGYTF
TGTGCCAGCAATCCGTCCTGGACAGGGGAAAGGGGCTACACCTTC
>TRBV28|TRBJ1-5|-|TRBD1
CASSTPDRGYSRPQHF
TGTGCCAGCAGTACCCCGGACAGGGGGTATAGTAGGCCCCAGCATTTT
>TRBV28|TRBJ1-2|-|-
CASSLAGNYGYTF
TGTGCCAGCAGTTTAGCAGGGAACTATGGCTACACCTTC
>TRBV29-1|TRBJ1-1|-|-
CSAGVGNFQEAFF
TGCAGCGCCGGGGTGGGGAATTTTCAGGAAGCTTTCTTT
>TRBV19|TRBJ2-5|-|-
CASSILNEETQYF
TGTGCCAGTAGTATCTTAAATGAGGAGACCCAGTACTTC
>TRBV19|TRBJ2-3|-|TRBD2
CASSIARGGGITDTQYF
TGTGCCAGTAGTATTGCACGGGGGGGTGGTATTACAGATACGCAGTATTTT
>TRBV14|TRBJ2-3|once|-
CASSLGADTQYF
TGTGCCAGCAGCCTCGGGGCAGATACGCAGTATTTT
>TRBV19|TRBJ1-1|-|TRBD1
CASSSPRTGGIIRTEAFF
TGTGCCAGTAGTAGTCCTCGGACAGGGGGCATTATTAGAACTGAAGCTTTCTTT
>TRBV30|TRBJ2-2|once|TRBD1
CARTTGVGTGELFF
TGTGCCAGAACAACAGGGGTCGGGACCGGGGAGCTGTTTTTT